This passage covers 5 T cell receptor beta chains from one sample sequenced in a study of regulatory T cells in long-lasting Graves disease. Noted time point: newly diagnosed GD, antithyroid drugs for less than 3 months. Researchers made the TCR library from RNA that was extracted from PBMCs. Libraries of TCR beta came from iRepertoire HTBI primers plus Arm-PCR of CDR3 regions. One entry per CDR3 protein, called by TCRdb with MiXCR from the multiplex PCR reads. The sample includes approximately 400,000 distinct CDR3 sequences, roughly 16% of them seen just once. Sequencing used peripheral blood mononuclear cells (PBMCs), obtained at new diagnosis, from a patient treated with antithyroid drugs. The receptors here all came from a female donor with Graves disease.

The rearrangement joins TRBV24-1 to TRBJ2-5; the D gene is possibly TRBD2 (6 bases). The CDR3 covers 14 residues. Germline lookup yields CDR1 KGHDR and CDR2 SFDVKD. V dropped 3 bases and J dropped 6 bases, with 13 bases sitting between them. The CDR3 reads CATSDTGEGKTQYF. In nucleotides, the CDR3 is TGTGCCACCAGTGATACGGGGGAAGGAAAGACCCAGTACTTC.

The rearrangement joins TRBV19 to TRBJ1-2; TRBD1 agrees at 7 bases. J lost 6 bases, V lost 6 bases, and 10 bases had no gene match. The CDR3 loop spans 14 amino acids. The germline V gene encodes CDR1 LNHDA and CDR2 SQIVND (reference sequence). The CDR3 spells CASRTGQAANGYTF. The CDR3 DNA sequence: TGTGCCAGTAGAACAGGACAGGCGGCGAATGGCTACACCTTC. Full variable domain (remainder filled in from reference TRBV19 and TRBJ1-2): DGGITQSPKYLFRKEGQNVTLSCEQNLNHDAMYWYRQDPGQGLRLIYYSQIVNDFQKGDIAEGYSVSREKKESFPLTVTSAQKNPTAFYLCASRTGQAANGYTFGSGTRLTVV.

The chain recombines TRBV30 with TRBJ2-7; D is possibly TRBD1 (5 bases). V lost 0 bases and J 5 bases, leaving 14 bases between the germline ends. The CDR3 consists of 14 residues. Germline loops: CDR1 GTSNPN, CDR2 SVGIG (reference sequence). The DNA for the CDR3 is TGTGCCTGGAGTGTACTGCAGGGTAGGCACGAGCAGTACTTC. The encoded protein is CAWSVLQGRHEQYF.

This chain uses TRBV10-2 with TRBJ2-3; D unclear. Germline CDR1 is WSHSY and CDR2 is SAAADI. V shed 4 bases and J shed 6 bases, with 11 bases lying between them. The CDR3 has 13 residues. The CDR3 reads CASSAASEDTQYF. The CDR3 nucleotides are TGCGCCAGCAGTGCCGCCAGCGAGGATACGCAGTATTTT.

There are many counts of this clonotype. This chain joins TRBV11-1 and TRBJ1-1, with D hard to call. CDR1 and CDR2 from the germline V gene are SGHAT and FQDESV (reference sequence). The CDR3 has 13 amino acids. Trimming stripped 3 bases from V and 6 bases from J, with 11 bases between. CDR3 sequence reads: CASSFAAVPEAFF. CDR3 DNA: TGTGCCAGCAGCTTTGCGGCAGTCCCTGAAGCTTTCTTT.